This T cell receptor (beta chain) was documented in a study of shared clonotypes between healthy human individuals. Study at large: There were three CD4 naive, three CD4 memory, two CD8 naive and one CD8 memory plates per donor. Study-wide results and limits: Sequencing depth was expected to affect clonotype sharing among donors.

On this clone: Its target is not known.

Assay: immunoSEQ multiplex PCR; the TCRdb copy retains only in-frame clones and omits some. The sample gives millions of clones, 85% to 95% of which show up once; more than 0.95% is in the top ten. Cells designated naive CD8 were CD45RO-negative and were positively selected for CCR7, with terminally differentiated effector memory CD45RA+ cells excluded. The V end lost 2 bases, the J end lost 15 bases, and 11 bases lay between the germline ends. The CDR3 has 11 amino acids. The V gene's germline CDR1 is SNHLY and CDR2 FYNNEI. Sequencing was performed on naive CD8+ T cells sorted from blood. This clonotype was sampled from a man between 18 and 35 years old in good health. J is TRBJ2-1 and V is TRBV2; D unresolved. The CDR3 region is CASSELDTSFF. CDR3 bases: TGTGCCAGCAGTGAACTTGATACTTCGTTCTTC.